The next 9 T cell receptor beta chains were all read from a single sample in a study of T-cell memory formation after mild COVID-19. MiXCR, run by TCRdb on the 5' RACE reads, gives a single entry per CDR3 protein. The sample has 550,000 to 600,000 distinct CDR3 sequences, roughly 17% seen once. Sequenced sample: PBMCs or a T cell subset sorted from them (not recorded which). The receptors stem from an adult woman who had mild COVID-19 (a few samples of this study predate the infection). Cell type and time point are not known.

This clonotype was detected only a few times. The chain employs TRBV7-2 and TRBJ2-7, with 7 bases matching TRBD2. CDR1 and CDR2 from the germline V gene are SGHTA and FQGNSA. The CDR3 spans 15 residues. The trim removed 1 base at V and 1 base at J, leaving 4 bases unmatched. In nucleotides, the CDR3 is TGTGCCAGCAGCTTAGGCGGGAGTCGTTCCTACGAGCAGTACTTC. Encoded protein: CASSLGGSRSYEQYF.

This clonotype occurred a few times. The chain's CDR3 is CASSDRTGTVDTQYF. In nucleotides, the CDR3 is TGTGCCAGCAGCGACCGGACAGGGACGGTAGATACGCAGTATTTT. V is TRBV7-9 and J is TRBJ2-3; 8 bases match TRBD1. The trim removed 5 bases at V and 5 bases at J, leaving 9 bases unmatched. There are 15 residues in the CDR3. Germline V gene sequence: CDR1 SEHNR, CDR2 FQNEAQ (reference sequence).

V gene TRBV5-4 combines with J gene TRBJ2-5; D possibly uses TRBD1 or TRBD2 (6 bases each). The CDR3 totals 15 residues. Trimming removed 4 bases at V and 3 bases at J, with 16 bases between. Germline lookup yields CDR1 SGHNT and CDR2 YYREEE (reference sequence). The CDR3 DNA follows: TGTGCCAGCAGCCTCCGTCTTAGGGGGGAAGAGACCCAGTACTTC. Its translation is CASSLRLRGEETQYF.

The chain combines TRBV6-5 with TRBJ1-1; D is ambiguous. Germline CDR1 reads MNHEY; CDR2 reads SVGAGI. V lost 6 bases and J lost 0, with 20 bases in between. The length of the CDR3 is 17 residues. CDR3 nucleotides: TGTGCCAGCAGCCAACGGTACGCGGACCGACTGAACACTGAAGCTTTCTTT. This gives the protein CASSQRYADRLNTEAFF.

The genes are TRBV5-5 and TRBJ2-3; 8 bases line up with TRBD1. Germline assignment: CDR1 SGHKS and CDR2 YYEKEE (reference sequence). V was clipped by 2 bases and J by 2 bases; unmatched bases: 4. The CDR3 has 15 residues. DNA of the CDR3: TGTGCCAGCAGCTTAGGGACAGGATACACAGATACGCAGTATTTT. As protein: CASSLGTGYTDTQYF.

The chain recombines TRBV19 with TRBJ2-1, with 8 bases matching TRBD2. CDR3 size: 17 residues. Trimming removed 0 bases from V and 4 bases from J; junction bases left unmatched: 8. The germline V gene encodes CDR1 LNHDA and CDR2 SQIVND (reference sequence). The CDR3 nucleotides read TGTGCCAGTAGTATAGATCTATCGGGGGGGGTGTACAATGAGCAGTTCTTC. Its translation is CASSIDLSGGVYNEQFF.

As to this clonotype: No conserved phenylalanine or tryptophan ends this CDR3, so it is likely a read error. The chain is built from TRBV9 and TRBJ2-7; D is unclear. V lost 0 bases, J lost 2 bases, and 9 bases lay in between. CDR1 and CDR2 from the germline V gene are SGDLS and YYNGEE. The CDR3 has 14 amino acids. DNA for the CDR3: TGTGCCAGCAGCGTAGGTCAAGGGACCTACGAGCAGTACTTA. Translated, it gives CASSVGQGTYEQYL.

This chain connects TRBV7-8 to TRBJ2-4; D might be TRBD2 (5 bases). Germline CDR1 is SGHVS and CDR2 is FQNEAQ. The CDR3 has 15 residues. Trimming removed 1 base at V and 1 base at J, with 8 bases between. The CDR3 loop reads CASSLGGWAKNIQYF. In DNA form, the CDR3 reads TGTGCCAGCAGCTTAGGAGGGTGGGCCAAAAACATTCAGTACTTC.

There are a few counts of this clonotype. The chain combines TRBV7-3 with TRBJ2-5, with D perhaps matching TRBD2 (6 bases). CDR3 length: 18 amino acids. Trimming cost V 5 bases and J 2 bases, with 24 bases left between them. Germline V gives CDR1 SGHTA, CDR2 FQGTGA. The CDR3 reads CASSPSFREEGLQETQYF. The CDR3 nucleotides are TGTGCCAGCAGCCCATCATTTAGAGAGGAGGGGTTGCAAGAGACCCAGTACTTC.